The rows below give T cell receptor beta chains drawn from one sample of a study of OX40 agonist ivuxolimab in advanced cancers. Sequencing was performed with immunoSEQ multiplex PCR; in TCRdb, only in-frame clones are kept and a portion is missing. Here the sample spans roughly 26,000 clones, around 85% being singletons. Sequences were derived from CD4+ or CD8+ T cells sorted from blood, sampled in a trial of the OX40 agonist ivuxolimab. All receptors derive from an adult with an advanced solid tumor such as melanoma, head and neck, liver or kidney cancer. Each CDR3 is given with its conserved first and last residue. Each record gives: D gene, clone size, V gene, J gene, CDR3 DNA, CDR3 protein. D genes are given only for firm matches. A clone size is listed for some rows: how often the clone was seen (once, few, many), or a class if it is expanded.

d_call: -
clone_size: -
v_call: TRBV4-3
j_call: TRBJ2-3
cdr3_nt: TGCGCCAGCAGCCAAGATTGGGGGCTCGGAGCAGATACGCAGTATTTT
cdr3_aa: CASSQDWGLGADTQYF

d_call: -
clone_size: -
v_call: TRBV13
j_call: TRBJ1-2
cdr3_nt: TGTGCCAGCAGCTTAGGTACCGGGGGCTACACCTTC
cdr3_aa: CASSLGTGGYTF

d_call: TRBD2
clone_size: -
v_call: TRBV7-6
j_call: TRBJ2-5
cdr3_nt: TGTGCCAGCAGCAAGAAGACTAGCGGGGTCAGGGAGACCCAGTACTTC
cdr3_aa: CASSKKTSGVRETQYF

d_call: -
clone_size: -
v_call: TRBV7-6
j_call: TRBJ2-2
cdr3_nt: TGTGCCAGCAGCCCATCCGGGTACACCGGGGAGCTGTTTTTT
cdr3_aa: CASSPSGYTGELFF

d_call: -
clone_size: medium-sized
v_call: TRBV19
j_call: TRBJ2-3
cdr3_nt: TGTGCCAGTAGTCTTGCTAGCACAGATACGCAGTATTTT
cdr3_aa: CASSLASTDTQYF

d_call: -
clone_size: -
v_call: TRBV27
j_call: TRBJ2-2
cdr3_nt: TGTGCCAGCAGTTCCACAGGGTTCACCGGGGAGCTGTTTTTT
cdr3_aa: CASSSTGFTGELFF

d_call: -
clone_size: -
v_call: TRBV4-3
j_call: TRBJ2-7
cdr3_nt: TGCGCCAGCAGCCAAGATCTGGTAAACGAGCAGTACTTC
cdr3_aa: CASSQDLVNEQYF

d_call: -
clone_size: -
v_call: TRBV19
j_call: TRBJ1-4
cdr3_nt: TGTGCCAGTAGCCGGACAGTAGGCGAAAAACTGTTTTTT
cdr3_aa: CASSRTVGEKLFF

d_call: -
clone_size: -
v_call: TRBV7-9
j_call: TRBJ1-5
cdr3_nt: TGTGCCAGCAGCTTAGAAGGGAACAATCAGCCCCAGCATTTT
cdr3_aa: CASSLEGNNQPQHF

d_call: -
clone_size: -
v_call: TRBV19
j_call: TRBJ1-1
cdr3_nt: TGTGCCAGTAAGGCCGACAGTCCCACTGAAGCTTTCTTT
cdr3_aa: CASKADSPTEAFF

d_call: -
clone_size: -
v_call: TRBV27
j_call: TRBJ2-1
cdr3_nt: TGTGCCAGCAGTTTAACGGAAGGTCCCAATGAGCAGTTCTTC
cdr3_aa: CASSLTEGPNEQFF

d_call: -
clone_size: once
v_call: TRBV11-1
j_call: TRBJ2-5
cdr3_nt: TGTGCCAGCAGCTTAGTGTCTAGCGTTCTGGAGACCCAGTACTTC
cdr3_aa: CASSLVSSVLETQYF

d_call: -
clone_size: -
v_call: TRBV7-9
j_call: TRBJ2-7
cdr3_nt: TGTGCCAGCAGCCTCCAAGGAACCCTCTACGAGCAGTACTTC
cdr3_aa: CASSLQGTLYEQYF

d_call: -
clone_size: many
v_call: TRBV7-3
j_call: TRBJ2-5
cdr3_nt: TGTGCCAGCAGCTTAGTGGGCGGGTTGGAGACCCAGTACTTC
cdr3_aa: CASSLVGGLETQYF

d_call: TRBD1
clone_size: -
v_call: TRBV27
j_call: TRBJ2-3
cdr3_nt: TGTGCCAGCAGTTCCGGACAGGGGGTCGCTTATACGCAGTATTTT
cdr3_aa: CASSSGQGVAYTQYF

d_call: -
clone_size: few
v_call: TRBV11-2
j_call: TRBJ2-3
cdr3_nt: TGTGCCAGCAGCTTCGGGACAACTCCTAGCACAGATACGCAGTATTTT
cdr3_aa: CASSFGTTPSTDTQYF

d_call: -
clone_size: -
v_call: TRBV5-8
j_call: TRBJ2-7
cdr3_nt: TGTGCCAGCAGTGTGCAGGGACTCCCCTACGAGCAGTACTTC
cdr3_aa: CASSVQGLPYEQYF

d_call: -
clone_size: -
v_call: TRBV30
j_call: TRBJ2-4
cdr3_nt: TGTGCCTGGGTCGGACAGAAAAACATTCAGTACTTC
cdr3_aa: CAWVGQKNIQYF

d_call: TRBD1
clone_size: -
v_call: TRBV6-6
j_call: TRBJ1-2
cdr3_nt: TGTGCCAGCAGTTACGGGACAGGGGGGAACTATGGCTACACCTTC
cdr3_aa: CASSYGTGGNYGYTF

d_call: TRBD2
clone_size: once
v_call: TRBV7-6
j_call: TRBJ2-1
cdr3_nt: TGTGCCAGCACCCCCCGGCCTGGACTAGGCTACAATGAGCAGTTCTTC
cdr3_aa: CASTPRPGLGYNEQFF

d_call: -
clone_size: once
v_call: TRBV10-1
j_call: TRBJ1-3
cdr3_nt: TGCGCCAGCAGTGAGTCGGGACTTGGAGGCAACACCATATATTTT
cdr3_aa: CASSESGLGGNTIYF

d_call: -
clone_size: -
v_call: TRBV19
j_call: TRBJ2-2
cdr3_nt: TGTGCCAGTAGTCCGGGTTTGAACACCGGGGAGCTGTTTTTT
cdr3_aa: CASSPGLNTGELFF

d_call: -
clone_size: -
v_call: TRBV18
j_call: TRBJ2-1
cdr3_nt: TGTGCCAGCTCACCACCAAGCGGGCCTTCCTACAATGAGCAGTTCTTC
cdr3_aa: CASSPPSGPSYNEQFF

d_call: -
clone_size: few
v_call: TRBV18
j_call: TRBJ2-1
cdr3_nt: TGTGCCAGCTCACCACCTAGCAGCTCCTACAATGAGCAGTTCTTC
cdr3_aa: CASSPPSSSYNEQFF

d_call: -
clone_size: -
v_call: TRBV9
j_call: TRBJ2-4
cdr3_nt: TGTGCCAGCAGCGGTAGCGCGAACATTCAGTACTTC
cdr3_aa: CASSGSANIQYF

d_call: TRBD1
clone_size: -
v_call: TRBV9
j_call: TRBJ2-1
cdr3_nt: TGTGCCAGCAGTCCCACAGGGGGAGTGTACAATGAGCAGTTCTTC
cdr3_aa: CASSPTGGVYNEQFF

d_call: TRBD2
clone_size: -
v_call: TRBV12-5
j_call: TRBJ2-5
cdr3_nt: TGTGCTAGTGGCACCCAGACTAGCGGGGGTACAGAGACCCAGTACTTC
cdr3_aa: CASGTQTSGGTETQYF

d_call: -
clone_size: few
v_call: TRBV7-9
j_call: TRBJ1-5
cdr3_nt: TGTGCCAGCAGCTTCGTGGGCGGTCAGCCCCAGCATTTT
cdr3_aa: CASSFVGGQPQHF

d_call: -
clone_size: medium-sized
v_call: TRBV28
j_call: TRBJ1-5
cdr3_nt: TGTGCCAGCACCTCAGTTCGGGGGCCCCAGCATTTT
cdr3_aa: CASTSVRGPQHF

d_call: TRBD1
clone_size: once
v_call: TRBV19
j_call: TRBJ1-5
cdr3_nt: TGTGCCAGTAGACCGGACAGGGTCAATCAGCCCCAGCATTTT
cdr3_aa: CASRPDRVNQPQHF

d_call: TRBD1
clone_size: -
v_call: TRBV6-1
j_call: TRBJ1-1
cdr3_nt: TGTGCCAGCATCAGACAGGGTATGACTGAAGCTTTCTTT
cdr3_aa: CASIRQGMTEAFF

d_call: TRBD1
clone_size: -
v_call: TRBV4-1
j_call: TRBJ2-7
cdr3_nt: TGCGCCAGCAGCCAAGTTTCAGGGGGCTTGTACGAGCAGTACTTC
cdr3_aa: CASSQVSGGLYEQYF

d_call: TRBD2
clone_size: -
v_call: TRBV29-1
j_call: TRBJ2-1
cdr3_nt: TGCATCCCCACTCTCGGGCTAGCGGGGGGGAATGAGCAGTTCTTC
cdr3_aa: CIPTLGLAGGNEQFF

d_call: -
clone_size: once
v_call: TRBV5-1
j_call: TRBJ2-1
cdr3_nt: TGCGCCAGCAGCGATGGGACAACTTACAATGAGCAGTTCTTC
cdr3_aa: CASSDGTTYNEQFF

d_call: TRBD1
clone_size: -
v_call: TRBV7-9
j_call: TRBJ2-4
cdr3_nt: TGTGCCAGCAGCTTTGGACAGGGGCAAGCCAAAAACATTCAGTACTTC
cdr3_aa: CASSFGQGQAKNIQYF

d_call: -
clone_size: -
v_call: TRBV29-1
j_call: TRBJ2-7
cdr3_nt: TGCGGGGTTACTGACGATTACGAGCAGTACTTC
cdr3_aa: CGVTDDYEQYF

d_call: -
clone_size: -
v_call: TRBV7-6
j_call: TRBJ2-7
cdr3_nt: TGTGCCAGCAGCCCGGGGACATTAGGATCCTACGAGCAGTACTTC
cdr3_aa: CASSPGTLGSYEQYF

d_call: -
clone_size: once
v_call: TRBV23-1
j_call: TRBJ2-5
cdr3_nt: TGCGCCAGCAGTCAATCCCCCGTGAGGGGCGGTGAGCAGTACTTC
cdr3_aa: CASSQSPVRGGEQYF

d_call: TRBD2
clone_size: -
v_call: TRBV7-2
j_call: TRBJ2-3
cdr3_nt: TGTGCCAGCAGTTCCCGACTAGCGGGAGAGGGGCACGATACGCAGTATTTT
cdr3_aa: CASSSRLAGEGHDTQYF

d_call: TRBD1
clone_size: -
v_call: TRBV28
j_call: TRBJ2-1
cdr3_nt: TGTGCCAGCAGTCGATCGACAGGGCGCAACGAGCAGTTCTTC
cdr3_aa: CASSRSTGRNEQFF

d_call: TRBD2
clone_size: -
v_call: TRBV2
j_call: TRBJ2-1
cdr3_nt: TGTGCCAGCAGTGAAGCGCTTCGGGGGGGACTTGAGCAGTTCTTC
cdr3_aa: CASSEALRGGLEQFF

d_call: TRBD2
clone_size: -
v_call: TRBV2
j_call: TRBJ2-3
cdr3_nt: TGTGCCAGCAGGGAAGGCCTAGCGGGATGGGCAGGTGGAGATACGCAGTATTTT
cdr3_aa: CASREGLAGWAGGDTQYF

d_call: -
clone_size: -
v_call: TRBV29-1
j_call: TRBJ2-3
cdr3_nt: TGCAGCGTTTTAGAGGTCACAGATACGCAGTATTTT
cdr3_aa: CSVLEVTDTQYF

d_call: -
clone_size: -
v_call: TRBV7-8
j_call: TRBJ2-1
cdr3_nt: TGTGCCAGCACCGTCCCGGCGGCCGGTGAGCAGTTCTTC
cdr3_aa: CASTVPAAGEQFF

d_call: -
clone_size: once
v_call: TRBV5-4
j_call: TRBJ2-2
cdr3_nt: TGTGCCAGCAGCTTGCCAGGGAACACCGGGGAGCTGTTTTTT
cdr3_aa: CASSLPGNTGELFF

d_call: -
clone_size: -
v_call: TRBV4-1
j_call: TRBJ2-3
cdr3_nt: TGCGCCAGCAGCCGTTACAGGGTGGCGTGGACAGATACGCAGTATTTT
cdr3_aa: CASSRYRVAWTDTQYF